The T cell receptor beta chain under discussion was sequenced for a study of human T cells and chemical hapten exposure. Broader study findings: DPC sensitization left the count of TCRs above 1 in 1000 unchanged.

Per the original data handling: Samples had a median of 95,638 TCRs, ranging about 20,000 to 690,600. TCRdb used MiXCR to reprocess the RACE reads, holding one entry per CDR3 protein. These V and J calls are TCRdb output, not the study's own analysis. Of about 130,000 distinct CDR3 sequences detected, approximately 9.1% appear once; the ten largest clones hold 1.5% to 2%. Time point here: healthy volunteer bleed at 2 weeks. Before extraction, the whole blood was not fractionated, and total RNA was taken from it. This clonotype has just a few counts. Its antigen is not known. V dropped 2 bases and J dropped 7; count of bases not matched to a gene: 5. CDR3 length: 16 amino acids. Germline CDR1 and CDR2: GTSNPN and SVGIG (reference sequence).

This clonotype was obtained from a male donor in good health. Some clones in this sample may be carry-over from other donors' samples. The chain joins TRBV30 to TRBJ2-4; 16 bases are shared with TRBD2. Material for sequencing was whole blood. As DNA, the CDR3 is TGTGCCTGGAGTTCCGGGACTAGCGGGAGGGGTAACATTCAGTACTTC. It is translated as CAWSSGTSGRGNIQYF.